A selection of T cell receptor beta chains follows, all from one sample in a study of a mutant IDH1 vaccine in newly diagnosed glioma. The antigens for these receptors are not known. The data were produced by immunoSEQ multiplex PCR, yet TCRdb's version contains in-frame clones alone and is incomplete. The sample consists of around 80,000 clones, 85% to 90% of them appearing once. This material consisted of PBMCs, taken from a glioma patient whose treatment included an IDH1 peptide vaccine. These receptors all come from a woman aged 45-60 years with glioma. Each CDR3 is given without its conserved first and last residue. D genes are given only for firm matches.

>TRBV27|TRBJ2-1|TRBD2
ASSRSAGGNEQF
>TRBV19|TRBJ2-7|-
ASSIGTYYEQY
>TRBV30|TRBJ1-2|-
AWSVVPPNYGYT
>TRBV19|TRBJ2-2|-
ASSVPLANTGELF
>TRBV10-2|TRBJ2-2|-
ASSSSGTNTGELF
>TRBV28|TRBJ2-5|TRBD2
ASTEATGGRLETQY
>TRBV28|TRBJ1-5|TRBD1
ASGTGRQPQH
>TRBV2|TRBJ2-7|-
ASSVVYEQY
>TRBV30|TRBJ1-1|-
AWDRGMNTEAF
>TRBV7-8|TRBJ1-3|-
ASSLSGAGNTIY
>TRBV30|TRBJ2-7|-
AWSGAGAHEQY
>TRBV7-9|TRBJ2-2|-
ASSSAPIITGELF
>TRBV19|TRBJ2-2|TRBD1
ASRPTGETGELF
>TRBV19|TRBJ1-2|TRBD1
ASSRDRGGYT
>TRBV19|TRBJ2-2|TRBD1
ASKQDRATGELF
>TRBV5-1|TRBJ1-4|TRBD1
ASSQTGGGEKLF
>TRBV30|TRBJ2-7|TRBD2
AWSVGAGDNEQY
>TRBV30|TRBJ2-5|-
AGHPPSRQETQY
>TRBV5-4|TRBJ2-3|TRBD2
ASSLSPSGLRDTQY
>TRBV23-1|TRBJ2-3|-
ASSHTVTDTQY
>TRBV7-9|TRBJ1-3|-
ASSFQGKGNTIY
>TRBV7-2|TRBJ1-4|-
ASSPVATNEKLF
>TRBV5-1|TRBJ1-5|-
ASSPSDINQPQH
>TRBV11-2|TRBJ2-7|-
ASSLPPFPEQY
>TRBV18|TRBJ1-5|-
ASSPGFSNQPQH
>TRBV15|TRBJ2-7|-
ATSPKADSYEQY
>TRBV6-5|TRBJ2-2|TRBD1
ASRRTGGDPGELF
>TRBV27|TRBJ2-7|TRBD2
ASRVAGGPYEQY
>TRBV5-5|TRBJ1-1|-
ASSLEMNTEAF
>TRBV5-1|TRBJ2-5|-
ASSPARLGQETQY
>TRBV18|TRBJ2-1|-
ASSPTDRTQQF
>TRBV11-2|TRBJ1-2|-
ASSLEGRINYGYT
>TRBV7-8|TRBJ1-5|-
ASSPLNRDRNQPQH
>TRBV11-3|TRBJ2-7|-
ASSLRDINEQY
>TRBV11-2|TRBJ2-3|TRBD2
ASRPSGLTDTQY
>TRBV14|TRBJ1-4|-
ASSQDRGPSEKLF
>TRBV7-2|TRBJ2-7|TRBD2
ASSPRGGGSYEQY
>TRBV6-6|TRBJ2-7|TRBD1
ASSYSDRGLTYEQY
>TRBV27|TRBJ2-5|-
ASSFLTSRATQY
>TRBV7-9|TRBJ1-2|TRBD1
ASSSQYRDRAYGYT
>TRBV11-1|TRBJ2-3|TRBD1
ASSRGTGKGADTQY
>TRBV2|TRBJ1-5|-
ASSETSSNQPQH
>TRBV4-1|TRBJ2-7|TRBD2
ASSQDGLAGGSWQY
>TRBV18|TRBJ1-5|TRBD1
ASSPLGDSNQPQH
>TRBV28|TRBJ2-7|-
ATEAGTTYEQY
>TRBV2|TRBJ1-1|-
ASSVDNTEAF
>TRBV7-6|TRBJ2-5|-
ASSSGRWQETQY
>TRBV2|TRBJ2-3|TRBD1
ASSPGQTADTQY
>TRBV28|TRBJ2-1|TRBD2
ASSLKVAGVGNEQF
>TRBV7-9|TRBJ1-1|TRBD1
ASSMTGREAF
>TRBV29-1|TRBJ2-1|-
SVEGGPYNEQF
>TRBV10-3|TRBJ2-1|TRBD2
AIRRTSGNDYNEQF
>TRBV6-5|TRBJ2-2|-
ASRVGSNTGELF
>TRBV28|TRBJ2-5|-
ASSLPRGYRETQY
>TRBV30|TRBJ2-1|TRBD2
AWKRAGAYNEQF
>TRBV5-1|TRBJ1-4|TRBD1
ASSLTGGSTNEKLF
>TRBV2|TRBJ2-3|TRBD2
ASSVLAGGSDTQY
>TRBV7-7|TRBJ2-1|TRBD2
ASSSGTSGRALNEQF
>TRBV7-3|TRBJ1-1|-
ASSLYSGPMNTEAF
>TRBV7-9|TRBJ2-3|-
ASSPRISTDTQY